The 14 T cell receptor beta chains in this list originate from one sample, sequenced in a study of radiotherapy plus CTLA-4 blockade in lung cancer. Libraries were prepared by immunoSEQ multiplex PCR; TCRdb keeps only in-frame clonotypes and omits some of them. The repertoire holds fewer than 3,500 clones, with around 77% as singletons. The starting material was tumor tissue, obtained from a patient treated with radiotherapy plus ipilimumab. These receptor sequences come from a human donor with non-small cell lung cancer that progressed on radiotherapy plus ipilimumab.

The sample holds a few counts of this clone. V usage is TRBV7-9 and J usage is TRBJ1-5, with TRBD1 matching over 8 bases. Germline CDR1 SEHNR, CDR2 FQNEAQ (reference sequence). This CDR3 spans 15 amino acids. V shed 5 bases and J 4 bases; nucleotides not matched to a gene: 7. CDR3 region: CASSPGTGENQPQHF. The CDR3 coding sequence is TGTGCCAGCAGCCCCGGGACAGGTGAGAATCAGCCCCAGCATTTT.

V and J are TRBV7-3 and TRBJ1-1; 11 positions agree with TRBD1. The CDR3 is made up of 15 amino acids. Germline V gene data show CDR1 as SGHTA and CDR2 as FQGTGA. The ends lost 4 bases at V and 5 bases at J; junction bases unmatched: 6. CDR3: CASSSGTGGFTEAFF. The CDR3 DNA reads TGTGCCAGCAGCTCTGGGACAGGGGGATTTACTGAAGCTTTCTTT.

The chain recombines TRBV19 with TRBJ2-4; D may be TRBD1 (5 bases). CDR1 and CDR2 from the germline V gene are LNHDA and SQIVND (reference sequence). Trimming pared 5 bases from V and 0 bases from J, leaving 14 bases between. CDR3 length: 16 amino acids. Written as DNA, the CDR3 is TGTGCCAGTAGTGTCTCAGGGAAAGTAGCCAAAAACATTCAGTACTTC. Protein sequence: CASSVSGKVAKNIQYF.

V gene TRBV10-3 combines with J gene TRBJ1-1; possible D gene TRBD1, 6 bases. Germline lookup yields CDR1 ENHRY and CDR2 SYGVKD. The CDR3 runs to 14 residues. Trimming took off 4 bases at V and 1 base at J, with 10 bases between the two ends. This chain's CDR3 is CAISGGARNTEAFF. The CDR3 DNA reads TGTGCCATCAGTGGGGGGGCGAGGAACACTGAAGCTTTCTTT.

CDR3 nucleotide sequence: TGCAGCGTTGAAGATGTGGGGGTTTATGGCTACACCTTC. Amino acid sequence: CSVEDVGVYGYTF. This rearrangement joins TRBV29-1 to TRBJ1-2; the D gene is possibly TRBD1 (5 bases). Germline V CDR1 and CDR2: SQVTM, ANQGSEA. The CDR3 has 13 residues. Trimming cost V 0 bases and J 5 bases, with 10 bases left between them. Full variable domain (missing parts from reference TRBV29-1 and TRBJ1-2): SAVISQKPSRDICQRGTSLTIQCQVDSQVTMMFWYRQQPGQSLTLIATANQGSEATYESGFVIDKFPISRPNLTFSTLTVSNMSPEDSSIYLCSVEDVGVYGYTFGSGTRLTVV.

This clone has more than one count but fewer than ten. This rearrangement joins TRBV6-5 to TRBJ1-2; possible D gene TRBD1, 5 bases. Germline CDR1 is MNHEY and CDR2 is SVGAGI. This CDR3 contains 12 residues. The V and J ends lost 1 base and 7 bases respectively, with 7 bases between them. The CDR3 sequence: CASSYLGGGYTF. For the CDR3, the DNA is TGTGCCAGCAGTTACTTGGGGGGTGGCTACACCTTC.

The CDR3 sequence: CSVALGTFNQPQHF. The CDR3 nucleotides read TGCAGCGTTGCCCTCGGGACATTCAATCAGCCCCAGCATTTT. This chain connects TRBV29-1 to TRBJ1-5; tentative D call: TRBD1 (6 bases). Trimming left V 4 bases short and J 3 bases short, with 13 bases between. The CDR3 has 14 amino acids. Germline CDR1 SQVTM, CDR2 ANQGSEA.

This clone was seen a handful of times. The CDR3 is CSGGNPQAGELFF. The CDR3 DNA reads TGCAGCGGGGGGAACCCGCAGGCCGGGGAGCTGTTTTTT. The chain combines TRBV29-1 with TRBJ2-2; D is possibly TRBD1 or TRBD2 (5 bases each). V was pared by 7 bases and J by 6 bases, with 15 bases between. Germline CDR1 reads SQVTM; CDR2 reads ANQGSEA. The CDR3 contains 13 residues.

The chain uses TRBV2 and TRBJ1-2; D gene uncertain. The germline V gene encodes CDR1 SNHLY and CDR2 FYNNEI. The V gene lost 7 bases and the J gene lost 4 bases, with 13 bases spanning the gap. CDR3 length: 13 amino acids. DNA for the CDR3: TGTGCCAGCAACGCGGCGCAGGCCTATGGCTACACCTTC. As protein: CASNAAQAYGYTF.

The chain joins TRBV11-2 to TRBJ2-7; the D gene is possibly TRBD2 (5 bases). Germline CDR1 reads SGHAT; CDR2 reads FQNNGV. V dropped 2 bases and J dropped 2 bases, with 10 bases sitting between them. This CDR3 region has 14 residues. Written as DNA, the CDR3 is TGTGCCAGCAGCTTACTCAGCGGAACCTACGAGCAGTACTTC. As protein: CASSLLSGTYEQYF. Full variable domain (outside the CDR3, taken from reference TRBV11-2 and TRBJ2-7): EAGVAQSPRYKIIEKRQSVAFWCNPISGHATLYWYQQILGQGPKLLIQFQNNGVVDDSQLPKDRFSAERLKGVDSTLKIQPAKLEDSAVYLCASSLLSGTYEQYFGPGTRLTVT.

This chain uses TRBV27 with TRBJ2-3, with 12 bases fitting TRBD2. V shed 2 bases and J 5 bases; nucleotides not matched to a gene: 8. The CDR3 runs to 17 residues. Germline lookup yields CDR1 MNHEY and CDR2 SMNVEV (reference sequence). The CDR3 loop is CASSLLASGRAVDTQYF. The DNA of the CDR3 is TGTGCCAGCAGTTTACTGGCTAGCGGGAGGGCCGTAGATACGCAGTATTTT.

This sequence joins TRBV9 and TRBJ2-7; the D is unclear. CDR1 SGDLS and CDR2 YYNGEE come from the germline V gene. The V end lost 0 bases, the J end lost 2 bases, and 9 bases lay between the germline ends. This CDR3 has 14 residues. The CDR3 DNA sequence: TGTGCCAGCAGCGTAGACCAGGTCCCCTACGAGCAGTACTTC. Its translation is CASSVDQVPYEQYF. Full variable domain (outside the CDR3, taken from reference TRBV9 and TRBJ2-7): DSGVTQTPKHLITATGQRVTLRCSPRSGDLSVYWYQQSLDQGLQFLIQYYNGEERAKGNILERFSAQQFPDLHSELNLSSLELGDSALYFCASSVDQVPYEQYFGPGTRLTVT.

This clone came up a few times. The chain recombines TRBV10-2 with TRBJ2-7; D is possibly TRBD1 or TRBD2 (5 bases each). The CDR3 covers 14 residues. V was shortened by 8 bases and J by 2 bases, with 16 bases between the two germline ends. The germline V gene encodes CDR1 WSHSY and CDR2 SAAADI. The CDR3 coding sequence is TGCGCCAGCCAAAGAGGGGACGGGACCTACGAGCAGTACTTC. Translated: CASQRGDGTYEQYF.

V is TRBV10-3 and J is TRBJ1-2, with TRBD1 as a possible D gene (5 bases). Trimming took 6 bases from V and 1 from J, leaving 18 bases between them. Germline loops: CDR1 ENHRY, CDR2 SYGVKD. The CDR3 contains 16 residues. CDR3 nucleotides: TGTGCCATCAGGGGGACGGCGCTGACGTATAACTATGGCTACACCTTC. This encodes CAIRGTALTYNYGYTF.